This is a list of T cell receptor beta chains from one sample in a study of blood T cell repertoires in COVID-19. Profiling relied on immunoSEQ multiplex PCR, and the TCRdb table lists in-frame clones only, not all of them. The data hold about 320,000 clones, with roughly 88% observed a single time. Sequenced sample: PBMCs or T cells enriched from blood (not recorded which). The receptors shown here come from a man aged 25 to 40 who had recovered from COVID-19. Each CDR3 is given with its conserved first and last residue. Each record gives: V gene, CDR3 length, J gene, CDR3 protein.

v_gene: TRBV28; len: 12; j_gene: TRBJ1-6; CDR3aa: CASSGEVSPLHF
v_gene: TRBV2; len: 13; j_gene: TRBJ1-1; CDR3aa: CASSGLPYTEAFF
v_gene: TRBV28; len: 17; j_gene: TRBJ2-7; CDR3aa: CASSSPGTSGGRYEQYF
v_gene: TRBV7-8; len: 12; j_gene: TRBJ2-5; CDR3aa: CASSLGRGGPYF
v_gene: TRBV18; len: 15; j_gene: TRBJ2-5; CDR3aa: CASSPTRVRQETQYF
v_gene: TRBV3-1/TRBV3-2; len: 15; j_gene: TRBJ1-5; CDR3aa: CASSSGEYSNQPQHF
v_gene: TRBV4-2; len: 14; j_gene: TRBJ2-7; CDR3aa: CASSQGRGYYEQYF
v_gene: TRBV5-1; len: 16; j_gene: TRBJ1-4; CDR3aa: CASRRTGEGTNEKLFF
v_gene: TRBV11-3; len: 14; j_gene: TRBJ2-7; CDR3aa: CASSWTSDPHEQYF
v_gene: TRBV3-1/TRBV3-2; len: 12; j_gene: TRBJ2-1; CDR3aa: CASSQVSNEQFF
v_gene: TRBV3-1/TRBV3-2; len: 15; j_gene: TRBJ2-5; CDR3aa: CASSQPRLAGETQYF
v_gene: TRBV7-9; len: 16; j_gene: TRBJ2-7; CDR3aa: CASSLAGGTGDYEQYF
v_gene: TRBV7-8; len: 15; j_gene: TRBJ1-2; CDR3aa: CASSLGDGVSGGYTF
v_gene: TRBV11-2; len: 16; j_gene: TRBJ1-1; CDR3aa: CASSLEFGKGKTEAFF
v_gene: TRBV19; len: 14; j_gene: TRBJ1-5; CDR3aa: CASSMGAGNQPQHF
v_gene: TRBV14; len: 13; j_gene: TRBJ2-2; CDR3aa: CASSQDRAGELFF
v_gene: TRBV28; len: 13; j_gene: TRBJ2-6; CDR3aa: CATHRAGANVLTF
v_gene: TRBV19; len: 17; j_gene: TRBJ2-7; CDR3aa: CASSGLSRTGSGYEQYF
v_gene: TRBV5-4; len: 15; j_gene: TRBJ2-1; CDR3aa: CASCDRDRGFGEQFF
v_gene: TRBV6-5; len: 15; j_gene: TRBJ2-7; CDR3aa: CASSYSRDTSYEQYF
v_gene: TRBV7-9; len: 13; j_gene: TRBJ1-4; CDR3aa: CAYYQTANEKLFF
v_gene: TRBV7-9; len: 15; j_gene: TRBJ2-7; CDR3aa: CASSSGLANSYEQYF
v_gene: TRBV24-1; len: 15; j_gene: TRBJ2-7; CDR3aa: CATSDTGTGSDEQYF
v_gene: TRBV4-1; len: 19; j_gene: TRBJ2-7; CDR3aa: CASSHQGGRGTSGGYEQYF
v_gene: TRBV5-1; len: 16; j_gene: TRBJ1-2; CDR3aa: CASSLRDRGRENGYTF
v_gene: TRBV6-5; len: 14; j_gene: TRBJ1-3; CDR3aa: CASSLWTGGNTIYF
v_gene: TRBV18; len: 14; j_gene: TRBJ2-7; CDR3aa: CASSGDRVSYEQYF
v_gene: TRBV20-1; len: 11; j_gene: TRBJ1-1; CDR3aa: CSARGLGEAFF
v_gene: TRBV27; len: 14; j_gene: TRBJ2-3; CDR3aa: CASRLTGPADTQYF
v_gene: TRBV6-5; len: 16; j_gene: TRBJ2-4; CDR3aa: CASSYDSGGASILQYF
v_gene: TRBV28; len: 15; j_gene: TRBJ1-2; CDR3aa: CASSGWDRGVYGYTF
v_gene: TRBV4-1; len: 18; j_gene: TRBJ2-3; CDR3aa: CASSQVPPGLAGTDTQYF
v_gene: TRBV13; len: 16; j_gene: TRBJ2-3; CDR3aa: CASSLGGAGGPDTQYF
v_gene: TRBV5-4; len: 14; j_gene: TRBJ2-7; CDR3aa: CASSFWEPPYEQYF
v_gene: TRBV4-2; len: 14; j_gene: TRBJ2-7; CDR3aa: CASSPSELPYEQYF
v_gene: TRBV18; len: 15; j_gene: TRBJ2-7; CDR3aa: CASSQGTGGAYEQYF
v_gene: TRBV2; len: 11; j_gene: TRBJ2-7; CDR3aa: CATRQTYEQYF
v_gene: TRBV4-2; len: 15; j_gene: TRBJ2-1; CDR3aa: CASSQDFGGASEQFF
v_gene: TRBV2; len: 15; j_gene: TRBJ1-4; CDR3aa: CASSVQGNTNEKLFF
v_gene: TRBV5-6; len: 15; j_gene: TRBJ2-7; CDR3aa: CASSSGTGGFYEQYF
v_gene: TRBV27; len: 14; j_gene: TRBJ1-6; CDR3aa: CASSPTGWRSPLHF
v_gene: TRBV6-1; len: 15; j_gene: TRBJ1-2; CDR3aa: CASSEGTGGAYGYTF
v_gene: TRBV5-5; len: 14; j_gene: TRBJ2-3; CDR3aa: CASSSGTNEDTQYF
v_gene: TRBV9; len: 16; j_gene: TRBJ1-4; CDR3aa: CASSLRDSATNEKLFF
v_gene: TRBV7-6; len: 12; j_gene: TRBJ2-1; CDR3aa: CASSPQGNEQFF
v_gene: TRBV18; len: 14; j_gene: TRBJ2-1; CDR3aa: CASSRGLNYNEQFF